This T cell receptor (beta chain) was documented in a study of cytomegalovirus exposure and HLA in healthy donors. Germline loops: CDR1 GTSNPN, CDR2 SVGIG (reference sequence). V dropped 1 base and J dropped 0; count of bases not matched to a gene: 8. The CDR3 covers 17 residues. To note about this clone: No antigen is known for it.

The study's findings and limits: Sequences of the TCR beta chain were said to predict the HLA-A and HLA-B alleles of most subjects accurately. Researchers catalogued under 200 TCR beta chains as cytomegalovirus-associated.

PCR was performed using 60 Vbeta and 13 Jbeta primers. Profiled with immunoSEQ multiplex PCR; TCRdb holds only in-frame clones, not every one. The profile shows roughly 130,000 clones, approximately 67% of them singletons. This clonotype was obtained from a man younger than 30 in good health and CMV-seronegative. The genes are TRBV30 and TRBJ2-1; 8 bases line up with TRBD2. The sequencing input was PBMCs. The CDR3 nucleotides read TGTGCCTGGAGTGGGGCTAGCGGGCAGAGCTCCTACAATGAGCAGTTCTTC. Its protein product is CAWSGASGQSSYNEQFF.